This T cell receptor beta chain was observed in a study of neurological immune-mediated disorders. Study results and limitations: The highest TCR clonal expansion occurred in HTLV-1-associated myelopathy; multiple sclerosis fell below healthy controls.

Germline V CDR1 and CDR2: SNHLY, FYNNEI. The CDR3 contains 14 residues. V was clipped by 5 bases and J by 5 bases, with 16 bases between them. A single record per CDR3 protein comes from TCRdb applying MiXCR to the 5' RACE reads. The table lists roughly 57,000 distinct CDR3 sequences, roughly 8% of them singletons, with 1.9% in the top ten. Sample time point: longitudinal time-point 3. Where libraries were unsorted, they were derived from 2 million PBMCs stored at -80 degrees C. In its sample, this clonotype was seen many times. Its antigen is unidentified. This rearrangement joins TRBV2 to TRBJ2-7; possibly TRBD1 for D (6 bases). The clonotype was recovered from a woman aged 40 to 50 in good health. Sequenced material: PBMCs. The CDR3 DNA is TGTGCCAGCAGTACTACAGGGAAGTTAAACGAGCAGTACTTC. Translation: CASSTTGKLNEQYF.